A single sample is the source of the 29 T cell receptor beta chains below, sequenced in a study of CXCR3-negative and CXCR3-positive naive CD8 T cells. It was by 5' RACE with UMI labels that the TRB cDNA libraries were prepared. TCRdb reprocessed the 5' RACE reads, with one entry per CDR3 protein and no DNA. The sample table sets out 30,000 to 40,000 distinct CDR3 sequences. Input material: memory CD8+ T cells from blood. The source of these receptors is a human donor in good health. Some clones in this sample may be carry-over from other donors' samples.

The V gene is TRBV4-3, the J gene TRBJ2-7. CDR3 length equals 16 residues. Looked up from germline, CDR1 is LGHNA and CDR2 is YSLEER. The CDR3: CASSQDSPGSSYEQYF.

The gene calls are TRBV6-2 or TRBV6-3 and TRBJ2-7; checking the TCRdb D call of TRBD1 is not possible without DNA. The CDR3 is made up of 16 amino acids. Germline V gene lookup returns CDR1 MNHEY and CDR2 SVGEGT. The CDR3 here is CASSYSSRGELYEQYF.

The chain uses TRBV4-3 and TRBJ1-1. From germline, CDR1 is LGHNA and CDR2 YSLEER. This CDR3 is 13 amino acids long. The CDR3 region is CASSQNLNTEAFF.

The chain's CDR3 is CASSVEAGAYNEQFF. The rearrangement links TRBV9 to TRBJ2-1. The CDR3 has 15 amino acids. Germline V gene sequence: CDR1 SGDLS, CDR2 YYNGEE.

J is TRBJ2-7 and V is TRBV27; TCRdb selects TRBD2, and the lack of DNA leaves this call unchecked. Germline V lookup: CDR1 MNHEY, CDR2 SMNVEV (reference sequence). This CDR3 is built from 13 residues. The CDR3 sequence is CASSWGLYYEQYF.

The rearrangement uses TRBV20-1 and TRBJ1-1; the TCRdb D gene call, TRBD1, has no DNA to confirm it. Germline CDR1 is DFQATT and CDR2 is SNEGSKA (reference sequence). This CDR3 comprises 13 residues. The CDR3 region is CSAGGQGDTEAFF.

The V gene is TRBV27, the J gene TRBJ2-5; no DNA is available, so the TRBD2 call from TCRdb remains unchecked. The CDR3 consists of 13 residues. Germline loops: CDR1 MNHEY, CDR2 SMNVEV (reference sequence). Here the CDR3 reads CAAGGLARETQYF.

The V gene is TRBV6-1, the J gene TRBJ1-2; TCRdb's assignment of TRBD1 cannot be checked, as there is no DNA. In germline, CDR1 is MNHNS, CDR2 SASEGT. The CDR3 consists of 17 residues. This chain's CDR3 is CASSVMGQGARNYGYTF.

The chain joins TRBV6-5 to TRBJ1-3; the TCRdb D gene call, TRBD1, has no DNA to confirm it. The germline gives CDR1 MNHEY, CDR2 SVGAGI. CDR3 length equals 12 residues. The CDR3 is CASGGSGNTIYF.

The chain has TRBV20-1 and TRBJ2-1; there is no DNA to check the TCRdb D call of TRBD2. The germline CDR1 and CDR2 sequences are DFQATT and SNEGSKA (reference sequence). The CDR3 is 12 amino acids. CDR3 sequence reads: CSRQSGSIEQFF.

The chain has TRBV28 and TRBJ1-2. Germline values: CDR1 MDHEN, CDR2 SYDVKM. The CDR3 runs to 13 residues. This CDR3 reads CASSFKGFDGYTF.

The genes are TRBV4-1 and TRBJ2-7. Germline CDR1 and CDR2: MGHRA and YSYEKL. The CDR3 is 13 residues long. The CDR3 is CASSLADSYEQYF.

This chain joins TRBV28 and TRBJ1-4. Germline-derived CDR1 and CDR2 are MDHEN and SYDVKM. The CDR3 has 15 residues. Here the CDR3 reads CASSLWVGGDEKLFF. Looking up the rest from reference TRBV28 and TRBJ1-4 gives the full variable domain: DVKVTQSSRYLVKRTGEKVFLECVQDMDHENMFWYRQDPGLGLRLIYFSYDVKMKEKGDIPEGYSVSREKKERFSLILESASTNQTSMYLCASSLWVGGDEKLFFGSGTQLSVL.

The V and J genes are TRBV25-1 and TRBJ1-5; TCRdb returns TRBD1, unconfirmable since there is no DNA. Germline V lookup: CDR1 MGHDK, CDR2 SYGVNS. The CDR3 is 17 residues long. The CDR3 reads CASDVIPGQGSDQPQHF.

The rearrangement joins TRBV20-1 to TRBJ2-2. Germline V gene sequence: CDR1 DFQATT, CDR2 SNEGSKA (reference sequence). CDR3 length equals 15 residues. The CDR3 is CSATLPNLGSGELFF.

The chain recombines TRBV5-5 with TRBJ2-2. The CDR3 length is 12 residues. Germline V lookup: CDR1 SGHKS, CDR2 YYEKEE (reference sequence). The CDR3 reads CASSLSTGELFF.

The rearrangement joins TRBV4-3 to TRBJ2-7; TCRdb's D call of TRBD2 is untestable without DNA. Germline CDR1 and CDR2: LGHNA and YSLEER. The CDR3 is 15 amino acids. The CDR3: CASSQAGREAEEQYF.

The chain carries TRBV7-9 and TRBJ2-1; with no DNA, the TCRdb D assignment of TRBD1 cannot be verified. CDR1 is SEHNR and CDR2 is FQNEAQ in the germline V gene (reference sequence). The CDR3 spans 17 residues. The CDR3 sequence: CASSPPNGDISSNEQFF.

The chain's CDR3 is CASSLARTEQFF. The chain combines TRBV7-9 with TRBJ2-1. Germline V gene lookup returns CDR1 SEHNR and CDR2 FQNEAQ (reference sequence). This CDR3 has 12 amino acids.

The chain couples TRBV14 to TRBJ2-5. The CDR3 has 12 amino acids. CDR1 and CDR2 from the germline V gene are SGHDN and FVKESK. CDR3 sequence reads: CASSPYQETQYF.

The gene calls are TRBV7-9 and TRBJ1-4. The CDR3 loop spans 17 amino acids. CDR1 and CDR2 (germline): SEHNR, FQNEAQ (reference sequence). This chain's CDR3 is CASSLAGPSGVDEKLFF.

The chain is built from TRBV7-6 and TRBJ2-3; the D call of TRBD1 rests on TCRdb alone, since no DNA is present to check it. The CDR3 loop spans 13 amino acids. Germline values: CDR1 SGHVS, CDR2 FNYEAQ. The CDR3 loop reads CASGGGATDTQYF.

The rearrangement links TRBV28 to TRBJ2-1; TCRdb lists TRBD1, though no DNA is available to test this call. Germline assignment: CDR1 MDHEN and CDR2 SYDVKM. This CDR3 spans 15 amino acids. The CDR3 loop is CASSFGQGHYNEQFF. Together with reference TRBV28 and TRBJ2-1, the CDR3 gives the full variable domain: DVKVTQSSRYLVKRTGEKVFLECVQDMDHENMFWYRQDPGLGLRLIYFSYDVKMKEKGDIPEGYSVSREKKERFSLILESASTNQTSMYLCASSFGQGHYNEQFFGPGTRLTVL.

This sequence joins TRBV4-2 and TRBJ2-3; the D call of TRBD2 rests on TCRdb alone, since no DNA is present to check it. The CDR3 is made up of 19 amino acids. Germline CDR1 reads LGHNA; CDR2 reads YNFKEQ. This chain's CDR3 is CASSQDLTSGGASTDTQYF.

This chain's CDR3 is CASRLSGPGGDTQYF. The chain uses TRBV28 and TRBJ2-3; TCRdb's D gene call, TRBD2, goes unchecked for lack of DNA. This CDR3 is built from 15 residues. Germline V lookup: CDR1 MDHEN, CDR2 SYDVKM. Complete variable domain (other parts from reference TRBV28 and TRBJ2-3): DVKVTQSSRYLVKRTGEKVFLECVQDMDHENMFWYRQDPGLGLRLIYFSYDVKMKEKGDIPEGYSVSREKKERFSLILESASTNQTSMYLCASRLSGPGGDTQYFGPGTRLTVL.

The rearrangement joins TRBV6-5 to TRBJ2-3. The CDR3 sequence is 15 residues long. CDR1 and CDR2 from the germline V gene are MNHEY and SVGAGI. CDR3: CASRDADDFTDTQYF.

The rearrangement joins TRBV12-3 or TRBV12-4 to TRBJ2-3. CDR3 length: 13 residues. The CDR3: CASSTSAADTQYF.

The CDR3 reads CASSILNTEAFF. The V gene is TRBV19, the J gene TRBJ1-1. Germline CDR1 reads LNHDA; CDR2 reads SQIVND (reference sequence). This CDR3 spans 12 amino acids. The full variable domain, with the rest looked up from reference TRBV19 and TRBJ1-1, is DGGITQSPKYLFRKEGQNVTLSCEQNLNHDAMYWYRQDPGQGLRLIYYSQIVNDFQKGDIAEGYSVSREKKESFPLTVTSAQKNPTAFYLCASSILNTEAFFGQGTRLTVV.

The rearrangement links TRBV6-2 or TRBV6-3 to TRBJ1-5; TCRdb's assignment of TRBD1 cannot be checked, as there is no DNA. The CDR3 spans 14 residues. Germline V CDR1 and CDR2: MNHEY, SVGEGT. Here the CDR3 reads CASSYTGGLQPQHF.